The sequence of this T cell receptor beta chain was determined in a study of blood T cells in healthy people across ages. Study-level results: Older age coincided with a roughly linear decline in TCR beta diversity per million T cells. Diversity was higher, and naive CD4+ cells more numerous, in long-lived donors than in aged donors.

Per individual sample, total RNA of at least 6 micrograms was extracted. Using a J-beta primer mix together with a sample-barcoded 5' primer, a second PCR was run for about 6 to 11 cycles. A template-switch adaptor with 12 random nucleotides tagged each cDNA molecule. TCRdb passed the 5' RACE reads through MiXCR, listing each CDR3 protein once. Here the sample spans about 1,500,000 distinct CDR3 sequences, about 43% being singletons. The CDR3 runs 16 residues. Germline loops: CDR1 MNHEY, CDR2 SVGAGI. Trimming shortened V by 0 bases and J by 2 bases, and 14 bases separated the two germline ends. This clonotype has just a few counts. No antigen is known for it.

Sequenced: blood. The chain recombines TRBV6-5 with TRBJ2-7, with D maybe TRBD1 (5 bases). This clonotype was obtained from a woman aged 18-30 years in good health. In nucleotides, the CDR3 is TGTGCCAGCAGTTACTCGTTGGACAATGGGCCCTACGAGCAGTACTTC. Its protein is CASSYSLDNGPYEQYF.